Below, 10 T cell receptor beta chains from the same sample are listed, as sequenced in a study of shared clonotypes between healthy human individuals. Repertoires were generated with immunoSEQ multiplex PCR, while TCRdb's copy carries only in-frame clones and drops some. The sample lists 550,000 to 850,000 clones; roughly two thirds were seen once. Sequencing was carried out using memory CD4+ T cells sorted from blood. The subset was: CD45RA-negative fraction. These TCRs come from a woman aged 30 to 39 in good health.

The gene calls are TRBV4-2 and TRBJ2-7; TRBD2 matches 12 bases. The CDR3 extends over 15 amino acids. In germline, CDR1 is LGHNA, CDR2 YNFKEQ. V was pared by 0 bases and J by 3 bases, with 0 bases of the junction left unmatched. The CDR3 DNA is TGTGCCAGCAGCCAAGAGGGACTAGCGGGCTACGAGCAGTACTTC. It is translated as CASSQEGLAGYEQYF.

V and J are TRBV7-9 and TRBJ2-3, with a possible D match to TRBD1 (5 bases). Trimming removed 5 bases from V and 0 bases from J, with 15 bases in between. The CDR3 is 16 amino acids. Germline V lookup: CDR1 SEHNR, CDR2 FQNEAQ (reference sequence). Here the CDR3 reads CASSAQGQLSTDTQYF. The CDR3 DNA is TGTGCCAGCAGCGCACAAGGACAACTTAGCACAGATACGCAGTATTTT.

This clone appeared a single time. This sample includes further DNA sequences coding for the same CDR3. The V call is TRBV2, the J call TRBJ2-3; 9 bases map to TRBD2. The CDR3 covers 14 residues. The V and J ends lost 8 bases and 2 bases, in that order; junction bases with no gene match: 5. Per the germline V gene, CDR1 is SNHLY and CDR2 is FYNNEI. The CDR3 DNA reads as TGTGCCAGCCGACTAGCGGAAGACACAGATACGCAGTATTTT. It encodes CASRLAEDTDTQYF.

The rearrangement joins TRBV27 to TRBJ2-5; D gene unclear. This CDR3 region has 9 residues. From germline, CDR1 is MNHEY and CDR2 SMNVEV (reference sequence). V lost 10 bases to trimming and J lost 6 bases, with 6 bases between them. The CDR3 nucleotides read TGTGCCAATCAGCAGACCCAGTACTTC. This gives the protein CANQQTQYF.

The chain recombines TRBV18 with TRBJ1-5; no reliable D call. Trimming cost V 5 bases and J 4 bases, with 9 bases left between them. This CDR3 is 13 amino acids long. Germline V gene data show CDR1 as KGHSH and CDR2 as LQKENI. The CDR3 region has the DNA TGTGCCAGCTCATCATCCTTAAATCAGCCCCAGCATTTT. Amino acid sequence: CASSSSLNQPQHF.

The chain carries TRBV19 and TRBJ1-1, with D unclear. Germline V gene data show CDR1 as LNHDA and CDR2 as SQIVND (reference sequence). CDR3 size: 13 residues. V was cut by 6 bases and J by 1 base, with 9 bases left in between. The CDR3, as DNA: TGTGCCAGTAGGACAAGCCCGAACACTGAAGCTTTCTTT. This codes for CASRTSPNTEAFF.

The J gene is TRBJ2-2, the V gene TRBV27; the D gene is possibly TRBD1 (5 bases). Trimming stripped 1 base from V and 4 bases from J, with 10 bases between. The CDR3 spans 15 residues. The germline CDR1 and CDR2 sequences are MNHEY and SMNVEV (reference sequence). CDR3 sequence (DNA): TGTGCCAGCAGTTTATTGGGGCGCGTCACCGGGGAGCTGTTTTTT. Amino acids: CASSLLGRVTGELFF.

The chain joins TRBV18 to TRBJ2-7; 16 bases are shared with TRBD2. The CDR3 totals 17 residues. With 3 bases clipped from V and 6 bases from J, the junction kept 8 bases outside the gene matches. In germline, CDR1 is KGHSH, CDR2 LQKENI. CDR3 loop: CASSPGLAGGPLGEQYF. The CDR3 DNA follows: TGTGCCAGCTCACCGGGACTAGCGGGAGGGCCGTTGGGCGAGCAGTACTTC.

This chain joins TRBV28 and TRBJ1-4; D not certain. Trimming removed 6 bases at V and 5 bases at J, with 7 bases between. The CDR3 spans 12 residues. Per germline, CDR1 MDHEN and CDR2 SYDVKM. CDR3 amino acids: CASRASNEKLFF. CDR3 nucleotides: TGTGCCAGCAGGGCCTCGAATGAAAAACTGTTTTTT.

V and J are TRBV28 and TRBJ1-5, with D possibly TRBD1 on 5 matching bases. Germline CDR1 is MDHEN and CDR2 is SYDVKM. V was trimmed by 8 bases and J by 4 bases, leaving 12 bases between them. This CDR3 is 13 amino acids long. This chain's CDR3 is CASGRDRNQPQHF. The CDR3 coding sequence is TGTGCCAGCGGGCGGGACCGTAATCAGCCCCAGCATTTT. The whole variable domain, remainder taken from reference TRBV28 and TRBJ1-5, is DVKVTQSSRYLVKRTGEKVFLECVQDMDHENMFWYRQDPGLGLRLIYFSYDVKMKEKGDIPEGYSVSREKKERFSLILESASTNQTSMYLCASGRDRNQPQHFGDGTRLSIL.